The rows below give T cell receptor beta chains drawn from one sample of a study of CD8 T cells in Susac syndrome. TCRdb reprocessed the immunoSEQ multiplex PCR reads with MiXCR, giving one entry per CDR3 protein. The table lists about 150,000 distinct CDR3 sequences, approximately 94% of them singletons. Sequenced: CD4+ T cells from PBMCs. Receptors were obtained from a human donor with Susac syndrome. The CDR3 runs from the conserved cysteine through the conserved F or W. Each record gives: J gene, V gene, D gene, clone size, CDR3 DNA, CDR3 protein. A D gene is named only where the DNA matches it firmly. A row's size may be missing; if present it is once, few, many or a size class.

j_call: TRBJ1-3
v_call: TRBV11-2
d_call: .
clone_size: .
cdr3_nt: TGTGCCAGCAGCTTGGGGACTGGAAACACCATATATTTT
cdr3_aa: CASSLGTGNTIYF

j_call: TRBJ1-5
v_call: TRBV29-1
d_call: TRBD1
clone_size: .
cdr3_nt: TGCAGCGGCGCGACAGGGATAGATCAGCCCCAGCATTTT
cdr3_aa: CSGATGIDQPQHF

j_call: TRBJ2-3
v_call: TRBV20-1
d_call: .
clone_size: .
cdr3_nt: TGCAGTGCTAGGAGGGGCGGCGCACGCGATACGCAGTATTTT
cdr3_aa: CSARRGGARDTQYF

j_call: TRBJ2-3
v_call: TRBV3-1
d_call: .
clone_size: .
cdr3_nt: TGTGCCAGCAGCCCCCAAAGGCCGAGGGGCAGGACAGATACGCAGTATTTT
cdr3_aa: CASSPQRPRGRTDTQYF

j_call: TRBJ2-1
v_call: TRBV30
d_call: .
clone_size: .
cdr3_nt: TGTGCCTGGAGCTTTAGCGGCAATGAGCAGTTCTTC
cdr3_aa: CAWSFSGNEQFF

j_call: TRBJ2-1
v_call: TRBV24-1
d_call: TRBD2
clone_size: once
cdr3_nt: TGTGCCACCAGTGATTTGGCCTCTGCGGGAGGAAGGTACAATGAGCAGTTCTTC
cdr3_aa: CATSDLASAGGRYNEQFF

j_call: TRBJ2-7
v_call: TRBV30
d_call: .
clone_size: .
cdr3_nt: TGTGCCTGCCGGGGAGGACCGCTTGCTTCCTACGAGCAGTACTTC
cdr3_aa: CACRGGPLASYEQYF

j_call: TRBJ1-2
v_call: TRBV12-3/TRBV12-4
d_call: TRBD1
clone_size: .
cdr3_nt: TGTGCCAGCAGTTTCCGACAGGGAAGTGGCTACACCTTC
cdr3_aa: CASSFRQGSGYTF

j_call: TRBJ2-5
v_call: TRBV4-3
d_call: TRBD1
clone_size: .
cdr3_nt: TGCGCCAGCAGCCAATCGGGACAGGGGGGGACCCAGTACTTC
cdr3_aa: CASSQSGQGGTQYF

j_call: TRBJ1-6
v_call: TRBV27
d_call: TRBD1
clone_size: .
cdr3_nt: TGTGCCAGCATCGACAGGGGTATTGGTAATTCACCCCTCCACTTT
cdr3_aa: CASIDRGIGNSPLHF

j_call: TRBJ2-7
v_call: TRBV30
d_call: .
clone_size: .
cdr3_nt: TGTGCCTGGAGTCTCGTAGGGGAGCAGTACTTC
cdr3_aa: CAWSLVGEQYF

j_call: TRBJ2-5
v_call: TRBV20-1
d_call: TRBD2
clone_size: .
cdr3_nt: TGCAGTGCTAGACTTCCTAGCGGGAGACAAGAGACCCAGTACTTC
cdr3_aa: CSARLPSGRQETQYF

j_call: TRBJ1-5
v_call: TRBV2
d_call: TRBD1
clone_size: .
cdr3_nt: TGTGCCAGCAGTGAGTCCGGACAGGGTTGGGGTCAGCCCCAGCATTTT
cdr3_aa: CASSESGQGWGQPQHF

j_call: TRBJ2-1
v_call: TRBV20-1
d_call: TRBD1
clone_size: .
cdr3_nt: TGCAGTGCTCCCCAGGACAGGGGGCGGGGGCGCAATGAGCAGTTCTTC
cdr3_aa: CSAPQDRGRGRNEQFF

j_call: TRBJ2-1
v_call: TRBV6-1
d_call: TRBD2
clone_size: .
cdr3_nt: TGTGCCAGCAGTGGACTAGCGGGAGTTGGTGAGCAGTTCTTC
cdr3_aa: CASSGLAGVGEQFF

j_call: TRBJ2-2
v_call: TRBV6-6
d_call: TRBD2
clone_size: .
cdr3_nt: TGTGCCAGCAGTAGACTAGCCTTAAACACCGGGGAGCTGTTTTTT
cdr3_aa: CASSRLALNTGELFF

j_call: TRBJ2-7
v_call: TRBV7-6
d_call: TRBD2
clone_size: .
cdr3_nt: TGTGCCAGCAGCTTACGAAGCGGGGAATGGTACGAGCAGTACTTC
cdr3_aa: CASSLRSGEWYEQYF

j_call: TRBJ2-5
v_call: TRBV29-1
d_call: .
clone_size: .
cdr3_nt: TGCAGCGTTGATCGCGGGGCGGGGGAGACCCAGTACTTC
cdr3_aa: CSVDRGAGETQYF

j_call: TRBJ2-3
v_call: TRBV7-2
d_call: .
clone_size: .
cdr3_nt: TGTGCCAGCAGCTTTAACAGGGCAGATACGCAGTATTTT
cdr3_aa: CASSFNRADTQYF

j_call: TRBJ1-4
v_call: TRBV9
d_call: .
clone_size: .
cdr3_nt: TGTGCCAGCAGCGTCGGGGGGAGCGGAGGGGAAAAACTGTTTTTT
cdr3_aa: CASSVGGSGGEKLFF

j_call: TRBJ2-7
v_call: TRBV18
d_call: .
clone_size: once
cdr3_nt: TGTGCCAGCTCACCATTAGAGGGGTATGGCGAGCAGTACTTC
cdr3_aa: CASSPLEGYGEQYF

j_call: TRBJ1-1
v_call: TRBV7-2
d_call: .
clone_size: .
cdr3_nt: TGTGCCAGCAGCTCCTACACTGAAGCTTTCTTT
cdr3_aa: CASSSYTEAFF